The T cell receptor (beta chain) under discussion was sequenced for a study of cytomegalovirus exposure and HLA in healthy donors (dated by TCRdb to 2015 to 2018). As for the study more broadly: An earlier analysis of roughly 500 of the donors reported about 280 Gb of sequence data and 95 million to 130 million unique TCR beta sequences obtained from some 200 million T cells. The later analysis used no new phenotypic data to find candidate immune exposures, relying instead on TCR beta sequences and their occurrence across donors. The study aimed to test whether cataloging public T cell receptors could reveal signatures of past pathogen exposure. An earlier analysis of some 500 of the donors applied high-throughput TCR beta sequencing to assess whether each TCR beta V gene segment acted as functional or pseudogenic. About five DR-DQ haplotypes were handled as single units for association and clustering, since linkage in the cohort was strong. On average, roughly 240,000 unique TCR beta nucleotide sequences were sequenced per donor among roughly 430 genotyped donors of the cohort, with roughly 18% of those sequences being non-productive. Approximately 300 gigabases of sequencing data and tens of millions of unique TCR sequences were included in an early release covering several hundred HLA-typed donors. In addition to the first cohort of 650 to 800 subjects, a separate validation cohort of over 90 different subjects was used. Alongside the repertoire data, information on donor age, sex, ethnicity and CMV serostatus was compiled. Of the roughly 420 genotyped donors, approximately 81% were placed in the genetic ancestry cluster associated with self-reported Caucasian donors. The number of typed donors differed by locus: about 620-630 for A, B, C, DRB1 and DQB1; approximately 530 for DQA1; 606 for DPA1; and 400 to 480 for DPB1. High-throughput TCR immunosequencing, statistical association of individual TCRs with disease status, and machine learning were combined to predict cytomegalovirus infection status. To study patterns of TCR occurrence, a later analysis re-analyzed previously published TCR beta repertoires from more than 550 donors and added high-resolution HLA genotyping. The study profiled the T cell repertoires of under 700 subjects by immunosequencing and related them to cytomegalovirus serostatus. Class I and class II HLA loci were covered by the typing at four-digit resolution. Every repertoire in the discovery cohort had been generated on one and the same sequencing platform. A later genetic analysis took genome-wide SNP genotypes for about 55% of the 666 donors and used that subset as a discovery cohort.

The cohort comprised 666 healthy bone marrow donors. Cohort members were all nominally healthy when sampled, although unrecorded immune exposures were likely present. The donor tested CMV seronegative and was one of the 352 seronegative cohort members. Every donor gave a peripheral blood sample, and the peripheral blood mononuclear cells from that sample were used for TCR beta sequencing. Genomic DNA extraction from the blood cell samples was performed with the Qiagen DNeasy Blood Extraction Kit. CDR1 SGHRS and CDR2 YFSETQ are derived from the germline V gene. Taken from cysteine to phenylalanine, the CDR3 has 14 residues. The DNA shown is the 42-base CDR3, in frame from base 1. Trimming removed 4 bases from V and 4 bases from J; the gene matches leave 4 bases unexplained. The library was obtained by the immunoSEQ multiplex PCR assay. A mixture of 60 forward primers for TCR Vbeta segments and 13 reverse primers for TCR Jbeta segments was used in the multiplex PCR. A multiplex PCR assay on genomic DNA amplified the CDR3 region of rearranged TCR beta genes. The amplified TCR beta libraries were sequenced on the Illumina HiSeq System as 87-base-pair reads. Processing in the source paper ran as follows. A later analysis tallied about 77 million unique TCR beta chains across the 700 or so repertoires, and about 12 million of those chains were shared by two or more donors. A nearest-neighbor algorithm error-corrected the raw reads and collapsed the reads into unique sequences, merging closely related sequences to remove PCR and sequencing errors. V, D and J gene segments were assigned by aligning CDR3 sequences to IMGT reference sequences. For a sequence to be retained, a match of at least six nucleotides was required to both a V gene segment and a J gene segment. A rearrangement was called productive if the CDR3 had no stop codons and remained in frame with V and J, and every other rearrangement was called non-productive. Following IMGT convention, CDR3 was defined as the stretch from the second conserved V-encoded cysteine to the conserved J-encoded phenylalanine. In an earlier analysis of around 570 of the donors, sequences lacking an unambiguous match to a single V gene segment were excluded. In an earlier analysis of about 590 of the donors, a V segment was called functional when productive rearrangements were above 56.7%, and segregating when the standard deviation between donors exceeded 5%. A statistical classification framework was built for diagnosing cytomegalovirus status from the catalog of TCR beta chain sequences. In a later analysis, V and J genes were assigned by comparing TCR nucleotide sequences against IMGT/GENE-DB human TR gene sequences. In a later analysis, CDR3 sequences and most-parsimonious VDJ recombination scenarios were assigned using the TCRdist pipeline. In a later analysis, each TCR beta chain was defined by its CDR3 amino acid sequence together with its V-gene family, and reads lacking a unique V-gene family were excluded. In a later analysis, around 600 highly shared, low-generation-probability nucleotide sequences were removed to address suspected cross-contamination and a sequencing artifact. In a later analysis, a clonal expansion index was calculated for each public chain from normalized within-repertoire ranks of inferred template counts. In a later analysis, generation probabilities were computed using a VDJ recombination model fitted to out-of-frame rearrangements, and the results were checked against IGoR. A later analysis scored TCR-TCR, TCR-HLA and TCR-CMV co-occurrence with hypergeometric tests, applying a repertoire-size bias correction to TCR pairs. False discovery rates were estimated in a later analysis by permuting HLA or CMV assignments 20 times. In a later analysis, co-occurring TCRs were grouped using DBSCAN, and TCRdist sequence similarity was added for clustering within HLA-allele-positive subsets. For co-occurrence clustering, repertoires with fewer than 30,000 or more than 120,000 public chains were excluded, along with roughly 5 repertoires with anomalous nucleotide sharing. TCRdb took over this immuneACCESS table, retaining in-frame rearrangements with V and J assigned. Such tables are incomplete; in checked studies, under half of the missing clones stem from an unresolved V gene, and the remainder is unexplained. V and J calls and clone size come straight from that table; D and trimming were deduced from the DNA. The sample yields about 200,000 clones; 75% to 85% were counted once. Approximately 2.1% of the sample lies in the top ten.

This clone has just a few counts. Its antigen is unknown. The record has no base qualities; no much larger clone is one base away. Summary of the overall study and its limitations: The only immune exposure information available for the cohort was CMV serostatus. In a later analysis, several top co-occurrence clusters were reported to appear linked to parvovirus B19, influenza, CMV and Epstein-Barr virus. The classifier was reported to diagnose cytomegalovirus status with high specificity and sensitivity in both the original and validation cohorts. Some IMGT-functional V segments, including TRBV6-2 and TRBV6-3, could not be told apart with the 87-base-pair reads, so those segments were excluded. The authors suggested that the approach could potentially be extended to other disease states and immunological phenotypes. According to a later genetic analysis, donors in an Asian-associated ancestry cluster had fewer N-insertions in productive TCRs than the approximately 630-donor mean. A later analysis found that HLA-associated TCR beta chains were more clonally expanded and had lower generation probabilities than equally common non-associated chains. In an earlier analysis of 500 to 650 of the donors, most TCR beta V segments appeared in productive rearrangements about 87% or about 30% of the time, broadly matching IMGT annotations. In a later genetic analysis, a missense DCLRE1C variant was associated with V-gene and J-gene trimming of TCR beta chains, and the association was replicated in an independent cohort. At a false discovery rate of 0.05, a later analysis linked roughly 17,000 TCR beta sequences to specific HLA alleles. Because HLA typing was unavailable for some donors at each locus, only the typed subset was used in association tests. Only TCR beta chains were sequenced in this cohort, and the absence of alpha or paired-chain data limited detectable features. Linkage disequilibrium might explain the correlated functional status among segregating V segments, but an unknown experimental factor could not be excluded. While some public TCRs were present in many individuals, most TCR sequences turned up only very rarely across donors. Over 15 rarely observed V segments, including chromosome 9 orphons, were excluded from the earlier analysis of a few hundred of the donors because counts were too low. Sequencing depth was assumed to be roughly uniform across donors in the presence/absence analyses, though that assumption may not hold. In a later analysis, most CMV-associated TCR beta chains were found to appear HLA-restricted, with HLA associations seemingly driven largely by CMV exposure. A cluster of highly shared sequence variants was judged likely to represent a technical artifact of the sequencing pipeline. A few of the identified cytomegalovirus-associated TCR beta chains were confirmed in vitro to be specific for cytomegalovirus antigens. A further reported finding was that TCR beta sequences accurately predicted the HLA-A and HLA-B alleles for most subjects in the first cohort. A later analysis found that TCR association rates varied across HLA loci, with DRB1 alleles showing the most associated TCRs and HLA-C alleles the fewest. The study listed 164 TCR beta chains as associated with cytomegalovirus. When HLA alleles, especially DR and DQ, strongly co-occurred, TCR associations were difficult to assign to individual alleles.

Recombination linked TRBV5-1 to TRBJ1-4, and 7 junction bases match TRBD1. This receptor was identified in a woman aged 45-59 years in good health and CMV-seronegative. Specimen: PBMCs. The DNA sequence is TGCGCCAGCAGCGCCGGGACAGTTAATGAAAAACTGTTTTTT. Translated, this is CASSAGTVNEKLFF.